The present T cell receptor beta chain was sequenced within a study of Ad26.COV2.S vaccination and SARS-CoV-2 variants. Study in general: Donor was one of the participants in the Ad26.COV2.S arm of the COV1001 trial. Findings and limits, study-wide: Marked by substantial breadth, spike-specific CD8+ and CD4+ T cell responses were reportedly seen after vaccination. Spike-specific TCR breadth was greater in vaccine than placebo recipients.

Sample treatment: around 19 received Ad26.COV2.S at low or high dose, single or two shots; 5 received placebo; per-sample allocation not given. Samples analyzed were those drawn on day 63 after the first vaccine or placebo injection. Assay used: immunoSEQ multiplex PCR; TCRdb lists only in-frame clones, some missing. Here the sample spans around 380,000 clones, 88% being singletons. Notes on this clone: What it binds is not known.

Here the sequenced sample was peripheral blood, taken in a trial of Ad26.COV2.S vaccine versus placebo. The sequence was obtained from a person aged 18-60 years who received the Ad26.COV2.S COVID-19 vaccine or a placebo.

The DNA for the CDR3 is TGCAGCGTTGATGGGACAGACCTTGATCAGGACGAGCAGTACTTC. Encoded protein: CSVDGTDLDQDEQYF. The chain carries TRBV29-1 and TRBJ2-7; 7 bases agree with TRBD1. CDR3 length: 15 amino acids. Germline lookup yields CDR1 SQVTM and CDR2 ANQGSEA. Trimming at V came to 3 bases and at J to 5 bases, leaving 13 bases not matched to a gene.